The T cell receptor beta chain under discussion was sequenced for a study of T-cell reconstitution after alpha-beta-depleted transplantation in children. V shed 2 bases and J shed 0 bases, with 20 bases lying between them. In germline, CDR1 is SGHVS, CDR2 FQNEAQ. The length of the CDR3 is 20 residues. This clonotype was counted many times. What it recognizes is unknown. Study results and limitations: Most T-cell counts and diversity one year after the transplant came from T cells that were newly produced. About two months after transplant, alpha-beta T cells reportedly came from several hundred expanded graft clones. Elevated TCRbeta diversity at day 60 was traced, in some patients, to surviving recipient T cells and thymic progenitors.

The library targeted TCRbeta and was prepared with unique molecular identifiers. TCRdb re-called the PCR reads with MiXCR, one entry per CDR3 protein. The profile shows 250,000 or so distinct CDR3 sequences, 8.2% of them singletons. This TCR came from a male patient aged 10 to 17 who had a stem cell transplant for acute lymphoblastic leukemia, so the T cells may come from the graft donor. The material was PBMCs, mostly from graft donor cells, obtained 180 days after TCRalphabeta/CD19-depleted stem cell transplant. The J gene is TRBJ2-6, the V gene TRBV7-8; TRBD1 might be the D (5 bases). The CDR3 nucleotides are TGTGCCAGCAGCTTAATCCTGGGTGACAGAGTTGACTCTGGGGCCAACGTCCTGACTTTC. It codes for CASSLILGDRVDSGANVLTF. The whole variable domain, filled in from reference TRBV7-8 and TRBJ2-6, reads GAGVSQSPRYKVAKRGQDVALRCDPISGHVSLFWYQQALGQGPEFLTYFQNEAQLDKSGLPSDRFFAERPEGSVSTLKIQRTQQEDSAVYLCASSLILGDRVDSGANVLTFGAGSRLTVL.